Given below is one T cell receptor beta chain in context. This specimen belongs to a study of blood T cell repertoires in COVID-19. Overall study: PBMCs, B-cell-depleted T cells, or T cells provided the cDNA or gDNA that made up the material.

Clones were read by immunoSEQ multiplex PCR, and TCRdb kept only the in-frame ones, dropping some. The sample shows 180,000 or so clones, around 80% of them seen only once. Germline V gene data show CDR1 as SNHLY and CDR2 as FYNNEI. Trimming shortened V by 4 bases and J by 3 bases, and 9 bases separated the two germline ends. The CDR3 spans 14 residues. This sequence was found in an elderly woman with active or convalescent COVID-19. This chain links TRBV2 with TRBJ2-2; D may be TRBD1 (5 bases). Sequencing was done on a sample of peripheral blood. The chain's CDR3 is CASSGQGDTGELFF. The CDR3, as DNA: TGTGCCAGCAGTGGGCAGGGCGACACCGGGGAGCTGTTTTTT.